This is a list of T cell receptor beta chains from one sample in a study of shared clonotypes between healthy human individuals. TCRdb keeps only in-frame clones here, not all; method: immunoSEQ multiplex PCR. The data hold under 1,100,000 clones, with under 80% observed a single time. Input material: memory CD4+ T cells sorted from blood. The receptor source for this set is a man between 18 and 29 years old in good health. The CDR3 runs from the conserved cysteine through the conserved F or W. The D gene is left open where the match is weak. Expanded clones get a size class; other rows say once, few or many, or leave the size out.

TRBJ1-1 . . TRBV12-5 TGTGCTAGTGGTTTGGTACAATTGAACAGGGTGAACACTGAAGCTTTCTTT CASGLVQLNRVNTEAFF
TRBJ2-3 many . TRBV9 TGTGCCAGCAGCGTAGATCACACAGATACGCAGTATTTT CASSVDHTDTQYF
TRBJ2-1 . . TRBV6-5 TGTGCCAGCAGTTCCGCGACAGGCCAGCAGTTCTTC CASSSATGQQFF
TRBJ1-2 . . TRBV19 TGTGCCAGTCAGGAAGGGGGGATGTCGCGTGGCTACACCTTC CASQEGGMSRGYTF
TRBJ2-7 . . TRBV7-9 TGTGCCAGCAGCTCAAGGGAGATTTCCTACGAGCAGTACTTC CASSSREISYEQYF
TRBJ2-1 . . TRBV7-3 TGTGCCAGCAGCTCCGGGGCTATGGTGGATGAGCAGTTCTTC CASSSGAMVDEQFF
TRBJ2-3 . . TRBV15 TGTGCCACCAGTCTGAATTCAGATACGCAGTATTTT CATSLNSDTQYF
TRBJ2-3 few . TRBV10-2 TGCGCCAGCAGTGAGTCGGGGTTGGGGGATACGCAGTATTTT CASSESGLGDTQYF
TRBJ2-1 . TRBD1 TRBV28 TGTGCCGCCGAGGGGACAGGACGCGAGCAGTTCTTC CAAEGTGREQFF
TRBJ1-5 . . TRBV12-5 TGTGCTAGTGGGAGGGGTGGGGAACAGCCCCAGCATTTT CASGRGGEQPQHF
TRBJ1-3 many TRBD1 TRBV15 TGTGCCACCAGCAGGTCCACGGACAGGGGGCTTGGAAACACCATATATTTT CATSRSTDRGLGNTIYF
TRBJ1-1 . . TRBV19 TGTGCCAGTAGTATAGACGAAGGGGGTGGGACTGAAGCTTTCTTT CASSIDEGGGTEAFF
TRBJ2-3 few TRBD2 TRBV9 TGTGCCAGCAGCCCCCTAGCGGGAGGCACAGATACGCAGTATTTT CASSPLAGGTDTQYF
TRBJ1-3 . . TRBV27 TGTGCCAGCAGTCCTAGCCGTCTCTCTGGAAACACCATATATTTT CASSPSRLSGNTIYF
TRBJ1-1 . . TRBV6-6 TGTGCCAGCAGTTCGGACGAGGGGCCGGACACTGAAGCTTTCTTT CASSSDEGPDTEAFF
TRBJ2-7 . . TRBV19 TGTGCCAGTAGGCCGACAGGTTCCTACGAGCAGTACTTC CASRPTGSYEQYF
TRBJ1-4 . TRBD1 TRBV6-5 TGTGCCAGCACCCCAGGGACAGGTCGAGAAAAACTGTTTTTT CASTPGTGREKLFF
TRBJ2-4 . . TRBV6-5 TGTGCCAGCAGTTACCAGGCAGGGGTAGGAAGCATTCAGTACTTC CASSYQAGVGSIQYF
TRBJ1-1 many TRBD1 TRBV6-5 TGTGCCAGCAGTTACTCAGGGACAGGGACGTATAAAGCTTTCTTT CASSYSGTGTYKAFF
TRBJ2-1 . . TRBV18 TGTGCCAGCTCACCACCGAACAGTAACTCCTACAATGAGCAGTTCTTC CASSPPNSNSYNEQFF
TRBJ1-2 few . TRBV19 TGTGCCAGTAGCCAGAATGGGGGTAGGGGCTATGGCTACACCTTC CASSQNGGRGYGYTF
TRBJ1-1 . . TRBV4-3 TGCGCCAGCAGCCTCGGCGGGGTGGCGACTGAAGCTTTCTTT CASSLGGVATEAFF
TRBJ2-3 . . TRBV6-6 TGTGCCAGCAGTGGACTCGGCGGGGATACGCAGTATTTT CASSGLGGDTQYF
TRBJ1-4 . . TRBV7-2 TGTGCCAGCAGCTTAGGCAGGGTCGCTAATGAAAAACTGTTTTTT CASSLGRVANEKLFF
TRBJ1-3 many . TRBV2 TGTGCCAGCAAAGCCTACTCTGGAAACACCATATATTTT CASKAYSGNTIYF
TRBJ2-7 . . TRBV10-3 TGTGCCATCAGTGGAAGCGCTGCCGTCTCCTACGAGCAGTACTTC CAISGSAAVSYEQYF
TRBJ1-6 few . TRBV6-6 TGTGCCAGCACAGCTTATAATTCACCCCTCCACTTT CASTAYNSPLHF
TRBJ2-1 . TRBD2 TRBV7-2 TGTGCCAGCAGCTTAAGTAGAGGCACTAGCGGGCCCAATGAGCAGTTCTTC CASSLSRGTSGPNEQFF
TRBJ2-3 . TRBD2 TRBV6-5 TGTGCCAGCAGTTACGGGCGACTAGCGGGTGCTACGCAGTATTTT CASSYGRLAGATQYF
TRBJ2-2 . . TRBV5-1 TGCGCCAGCAGCTTGGTCACCCAGGGGGAGCTGTTTTTT CASSLVTQGELFF
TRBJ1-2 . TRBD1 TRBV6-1 TGTGCCAGCAGTGAAAATAAAGTCGGGACAGGGGGCGGCTACACCTTC CASSENKVGTGGGYTF
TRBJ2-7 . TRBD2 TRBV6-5 TGTGCCAGCAGAACCACCGGGAGGGCCTACGAGCAGTACTTC CASRTTGRAYEQYF
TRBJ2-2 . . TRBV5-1 TGCGCCAGCAGCTCCGTAATACAGGGAAACACCGGGGAGCTGTTTTTT CASSSVIQGNTGELFF
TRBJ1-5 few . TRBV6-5 TGTGCCAGCAGTCAGCCCCAGCATTTT CASSQPQHF
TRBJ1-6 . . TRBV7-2 TGTGCCAGCAGCTTAGTCTCGCAGTTGAATTCACCCCTCCACTTT CASSLVSQLNSPLHF
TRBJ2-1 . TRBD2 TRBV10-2 TGCGCCAGCAGTGACTTCCTCGCGCGGGGGGGGTACAATGAGCAGTTCTTC CASSDFLARGGYNEQFF
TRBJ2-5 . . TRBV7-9 TGTGCCAGCAGCTTACGCAGGGCCCTTGGGTGGGAGACCCAGTACTTC CASSLRRALGWETQYF
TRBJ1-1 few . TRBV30 TGTGCCTGGGCCCTTCGGGGTAGTGGTGAAGCTTTCTTT CAWALRGSGEAFF
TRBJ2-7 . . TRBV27 TGTGCCAGCAGTTTAGAGGGGGGCCACGAGCAGTACTTC CASSLEGGHEQYF
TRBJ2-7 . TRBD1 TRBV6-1 TGTGCCAGCAGTGAACAGGGGGCGAGTGAATACGAGCAGTACTTC CASSEQGASEYEQYF
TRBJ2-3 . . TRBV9 TGTGCCAGCAGCGAGAAGCCAACAGATACGCAGTATTTT CASSEKPTDTQYF
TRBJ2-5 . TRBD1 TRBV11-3 TGTGCCAGCAGCTCGACAGGGAATCAAGAGACCCAGTACTTC CASSSTGNQETQYF
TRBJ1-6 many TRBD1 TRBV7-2 TGTGCCAGCAGCTCTACAGTTCGACAGGGTGTCCGGGACTCGCCCCTCCACTTT CASSSTVRQGVRDSPLHF
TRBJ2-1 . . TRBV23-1 TGCGCCAGGGACGCACGACAGGAGTACAGTGGCAATGAGCAGTTCTTC CARDARQEYSGNEQFF
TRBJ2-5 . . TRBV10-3 TGTGCCATCAGTAGAGACGGAAACGACCAAGAGACCCAGTACTTC CAISRDGNDQETQYF
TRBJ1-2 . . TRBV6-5 TGTGCCAGCAGTTTAATACAGATTCTTCTCTATGGCTACACCTTC CASSLIQILLYGYTF
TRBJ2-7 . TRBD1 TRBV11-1 TGTGCCAGCAGCCCCAGCGGACAGGGCCCCGTCGAGCAGTACTTC CASSPSGQGPVEQYF
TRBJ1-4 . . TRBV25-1 TGTGCCAGCAGTGCCGCCGGGACCTTTTCGGGAGAAAAACTGTTTTTT CASSAAGTFSGEKLFF
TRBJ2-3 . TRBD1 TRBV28 TGTGCCAGCAGTTTATGGTTCAGGGGGCTGGATACGCAGTATTTT CASSLWFRGLDTQYF
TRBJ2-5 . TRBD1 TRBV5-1 TGCGCCAGCAGCTCCGGATACAGGGGGCGGGAGACCCAGTACTTC CASSSGYRGRETQYF
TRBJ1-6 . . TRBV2 TGTGCCACGCAAGTAACCGGGACGCACAATTCACCCCTCCACTTT CATQVTGTHNSPLHF
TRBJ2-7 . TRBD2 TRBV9 TGTGCCAGCAGCGGCACTAGCGGGATTTTCGAGCAGTACTTC CASSGTSGIFEQYF
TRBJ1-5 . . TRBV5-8 TGTGCCAGCAGCTTGGTCGGCGGGGGCGGTCAGCCCCAGCATTTT CASSLVGGGGQPQHF
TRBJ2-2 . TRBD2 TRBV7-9 TGTGCCAGCAGCCAATCTAGCGGACTGAACACCGGGGAGCTGTTTTTT CASSQSSGLNTGELFF
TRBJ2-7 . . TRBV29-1 TGCAGCGCTGTGACGGGGGCTCTCTCCTACGAGCAGTACTTC CSAVTGALSYEQYF